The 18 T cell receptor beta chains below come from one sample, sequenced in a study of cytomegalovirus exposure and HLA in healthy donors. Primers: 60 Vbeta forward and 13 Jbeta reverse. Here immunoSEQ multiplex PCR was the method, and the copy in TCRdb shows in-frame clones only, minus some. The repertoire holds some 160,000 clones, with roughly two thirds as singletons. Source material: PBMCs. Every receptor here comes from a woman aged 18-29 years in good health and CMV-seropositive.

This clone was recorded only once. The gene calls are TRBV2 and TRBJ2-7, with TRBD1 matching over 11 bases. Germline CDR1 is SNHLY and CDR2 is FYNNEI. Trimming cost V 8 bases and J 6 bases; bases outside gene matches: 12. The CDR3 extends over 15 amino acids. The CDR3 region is CASAPTLGQGVEQYF. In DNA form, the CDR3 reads TGTGCCAGCGCCCCCACCCTGGGACAGGGGGTCGAGCAGTACTTC.

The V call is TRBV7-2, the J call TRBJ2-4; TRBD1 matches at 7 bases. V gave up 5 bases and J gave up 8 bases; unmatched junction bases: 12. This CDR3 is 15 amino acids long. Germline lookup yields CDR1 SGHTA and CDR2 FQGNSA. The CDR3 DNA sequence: TGTGCCAGCAGCCCGAGGACAGGAAGGGATTACATTCAGTACTTC. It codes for CASSPRTGRDYIQYF. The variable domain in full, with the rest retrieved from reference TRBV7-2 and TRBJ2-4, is GAGVSQSPSNKVTEKGKDVELRCDPISGHTALYWYRQSLGQGLEFLIYFQGNSAPDKSGLPSDRFSAERTGGSVSTLTIQRTQQEDSAVYLCASSPRTGRDYIQYFGAGTRLSVL.

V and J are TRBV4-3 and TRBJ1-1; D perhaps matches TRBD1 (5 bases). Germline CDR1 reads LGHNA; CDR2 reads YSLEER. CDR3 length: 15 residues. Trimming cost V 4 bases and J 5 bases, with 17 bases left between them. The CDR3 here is CASSRDSTQGTEAFF. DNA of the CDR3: TGCGCCAGCAGCCGGGACTCAACCCAAGGGACTGAAGCTTTCTTT.

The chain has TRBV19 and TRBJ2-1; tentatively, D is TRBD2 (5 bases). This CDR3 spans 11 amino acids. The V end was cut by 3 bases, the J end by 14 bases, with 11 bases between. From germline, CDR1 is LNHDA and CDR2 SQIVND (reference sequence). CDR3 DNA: TGTGCCAGTAGTATGGAACGAGGGAAGTTCTTC. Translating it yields CASSMERGKFF. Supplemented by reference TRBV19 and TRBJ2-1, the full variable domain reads DGGITQSPKYLFRKEGQNVTLSCEQNLNHDAMYWYRQDPGQGLRLIYYSQIVNDFQKGDIAEGYSVSREKKESFPLTVTSAQKNPTAFYLCASSMERGKFFGPGTRLTVL.

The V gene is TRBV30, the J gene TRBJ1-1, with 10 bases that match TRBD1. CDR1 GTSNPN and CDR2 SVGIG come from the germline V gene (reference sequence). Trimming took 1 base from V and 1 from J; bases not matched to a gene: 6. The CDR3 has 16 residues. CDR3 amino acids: CAWSDTGTGANTEAFF. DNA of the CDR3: TGTGCCTGGAGTGACACCGGGACAGGGGCGAACACTGAAGCTTTCTTT.

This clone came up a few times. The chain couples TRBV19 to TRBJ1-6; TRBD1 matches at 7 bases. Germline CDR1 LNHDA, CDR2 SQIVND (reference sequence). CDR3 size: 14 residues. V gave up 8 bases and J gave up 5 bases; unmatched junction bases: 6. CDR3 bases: TGTGCCAGTCGCAGGGGGGAGGATAATTCACCCCTCCACTTT. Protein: CASRRGEDNSPLHF.

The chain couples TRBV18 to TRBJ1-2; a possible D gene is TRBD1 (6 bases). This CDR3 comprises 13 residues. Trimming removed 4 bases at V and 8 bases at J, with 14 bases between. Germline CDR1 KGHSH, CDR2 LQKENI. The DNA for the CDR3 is TGTGCCAGCTCACATGCCAGGGGTGAAGGCTACACCTTC. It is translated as CASSHARGEGYTF. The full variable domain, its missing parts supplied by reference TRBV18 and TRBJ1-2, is NAGVMQNPRHLVRRRGQEARLRCSPMKGHSHVYWYRQLPEEGLKFMVYLQKENIIDESGMPKERFSAEFPKEGPSILRIQQVVRGDSAAYFCASSHARGEGYTFGSGTRLTVV.

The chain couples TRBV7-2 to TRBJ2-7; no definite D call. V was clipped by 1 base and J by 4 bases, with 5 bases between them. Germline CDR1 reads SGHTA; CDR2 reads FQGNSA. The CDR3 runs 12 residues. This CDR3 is CASSLERYEQYF. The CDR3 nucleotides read TGTGCCAGCAGCTTAGAACGGTACGAGCAGTACTTC.

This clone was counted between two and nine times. The CDR3 is CASSSSGGRDQPQHF. CDR3 sequence (DNA): TGTGCCAGCAGCTCCTCAGGGGGCCGAGATCAGCCCCAGCATTTT. V usage is TRBV28 and J usage is TRBJ1-5; 8 bases are shared with TRBD1. J gave up 5 bases and V 6 bases, and 9 bases lay outside the gene matches. Germline V gene sequence: CDR1 MDHEN, CDR2 SYDVKM. This CDR3 region has 15 residues.

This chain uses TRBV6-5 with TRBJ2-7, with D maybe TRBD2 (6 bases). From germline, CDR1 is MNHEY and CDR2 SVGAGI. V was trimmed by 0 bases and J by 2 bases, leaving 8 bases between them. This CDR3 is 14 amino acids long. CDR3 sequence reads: CASSYSREAYEQYF. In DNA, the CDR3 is TGTGCCAGCAGTTACTCGAGGGAGGCCTACGAGCAGTACTTC.

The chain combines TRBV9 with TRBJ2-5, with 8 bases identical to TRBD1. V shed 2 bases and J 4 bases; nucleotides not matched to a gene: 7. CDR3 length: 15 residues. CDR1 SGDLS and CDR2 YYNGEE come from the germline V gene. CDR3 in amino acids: CASSVGTGGGETQYF. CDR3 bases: TGTGCCAGCAGCGTGGGGACAGGTGGCGGAGAGACCCAGTACTTC.

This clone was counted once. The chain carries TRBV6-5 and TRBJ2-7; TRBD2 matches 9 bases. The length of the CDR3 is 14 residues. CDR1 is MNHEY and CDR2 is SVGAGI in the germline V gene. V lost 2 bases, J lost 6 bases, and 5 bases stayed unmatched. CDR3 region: CASSYEGLASEQYF. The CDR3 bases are TGTGCCAGCAGTTACGAGGGACTAGCCAGCGAGCAGTACTTC.

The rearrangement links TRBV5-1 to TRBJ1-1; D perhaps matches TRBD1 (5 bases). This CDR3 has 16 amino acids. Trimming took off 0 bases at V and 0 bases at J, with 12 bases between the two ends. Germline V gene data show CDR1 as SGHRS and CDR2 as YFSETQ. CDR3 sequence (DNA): TGCGCCAGCAGCTTGGGGACGACAGTTGTGAACACTGAAGCTTTCTTT. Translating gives CASSLGTTVVNTEAFF.

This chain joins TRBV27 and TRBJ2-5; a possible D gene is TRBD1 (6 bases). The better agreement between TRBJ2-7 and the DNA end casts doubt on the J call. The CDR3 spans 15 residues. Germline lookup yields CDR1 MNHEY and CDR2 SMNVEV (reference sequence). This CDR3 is CASSFTDSSSYEQYF. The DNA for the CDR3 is TGTGCCAGCAGTTTTACGGACAGCAGCTCCTACGAGCAGTACTTC.

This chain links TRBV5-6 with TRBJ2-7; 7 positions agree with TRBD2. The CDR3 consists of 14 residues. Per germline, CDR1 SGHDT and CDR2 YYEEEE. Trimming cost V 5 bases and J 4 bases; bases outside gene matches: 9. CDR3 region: CASRPWGGNYEQYF. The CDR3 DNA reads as TGTGCCAGCAGGCCATGGGGGGGGAATTACGAGCAGTACTTC.

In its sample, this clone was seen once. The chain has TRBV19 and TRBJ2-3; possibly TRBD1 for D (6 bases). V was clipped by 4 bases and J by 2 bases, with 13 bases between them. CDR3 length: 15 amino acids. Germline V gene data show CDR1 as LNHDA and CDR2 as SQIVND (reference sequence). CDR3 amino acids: CASSTRGFDTDTQYF. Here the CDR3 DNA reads TGTGCCAGTAGTACTAGGGGGTTTGACACAGATACGCAGTATTTT.

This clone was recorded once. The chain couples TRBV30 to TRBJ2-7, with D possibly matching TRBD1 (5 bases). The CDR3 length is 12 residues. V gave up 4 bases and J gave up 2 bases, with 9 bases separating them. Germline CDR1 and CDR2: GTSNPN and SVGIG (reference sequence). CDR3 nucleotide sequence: TGTGCCTGGAACGCAGGGACCTACGAGCAGTACTTC. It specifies CAWNAGTYEQYF.

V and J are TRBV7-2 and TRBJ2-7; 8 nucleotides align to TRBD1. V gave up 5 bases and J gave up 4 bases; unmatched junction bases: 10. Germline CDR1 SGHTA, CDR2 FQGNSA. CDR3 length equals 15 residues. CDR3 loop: CASSGRTGNSYEQYF. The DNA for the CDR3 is TGTGCCAGCAGCGGACGGACAGGGAATTCTTACGAGCAGTACTTC. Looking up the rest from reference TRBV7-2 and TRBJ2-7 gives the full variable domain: GAGVSQSPSNKVTEKGKDVELRCDPISGHTALYWYRQSLGQGLEFLIYFQGNSAPDKSGLPSDRFSAERTGGSVSTLTIQRTQQEDSAVYLCASSGRTGNSYEQYFGPGTRLTVT.